Given below is one TCR beta chain in context. Clones were read by immunoSEQ multiplex PCR, and TCRdb kept only the in-frame ones, dropping some. The sample gives 950,000 to 1,200,000 clones, around three quarters of which show up once; approximately 0.9% is in the top ten. This entry belongs to a study of shared clonotypes between healthy human individuals. What was sequenced was memory CD4+ T cells from PBMCs. The sample's subset: CD45RA-negative fraction. This sequence was found in a man aged 18 to 30 in good health. Some clones in this sample may be carry-over from other donors' samples.

As DNA, the CDR3 is TGCAGCGTTAGCGGGAGTTTCAATGAGCAGTTCTTC. This sequence encodes CSVSGSFNEQFF. The chain has TRBV29-1 and TRBJ2-1; 8 positions match TRBD2. The V and J ends lost 5 bases and 6 bases, in that order; junction bases with no gene match: 3. Germline V gene lookup returns CDR1 SQVTM and CDR2 ANQGSEA. The CDR3 totals 12 residues.